This entry is about one TCR beta chain. The data stem from a study of blood T cell repertoires in COVID-19. Turning to the study itself: T cells, B-cell-depleted T cells, or PBMCs provided the cDNA or gDNA that served as material.

This CDR3 region has 13 residues. V was clipped by 2 bases and J by 4 bases, with 8 bases between them. Germline V CDR1 and CDR2: MDHEN, SYDVKM. Method: immunoSEQ multiplex PCR; TCRdb's copy keeps in-frame clones and lacks some. The table shows around 68,000 clones, with around 91% occurring only once. Sequenced sample: peripheral blood. The rearrangement links TRBV28 to TRBJ2-5; possibly TRBD2 for D (6 bases). This TCR was sampled from a man between 45 and 60 years old with acute or convalescent COVID-19. CDR3 nucleotides: TGTGCCAGCAGTTTAGGGCGGGGAGAGACCCAGTACTTC. This codes for CASSLGRGETQYF.